This T cell receptor (beta chain) was recorded in a study of beta chain features in type 1 diabetes. Overall study results and limits: TCRB CDR3 length was moderately but significantly reduced in all four CD4+ subsets of Type 1 diabetes patients.

The authors reverse transcribed all of the isolated RNA, so sequencing captured expressed TCRB transcripts. Assay: immunoSEQ multiplex PCR; the TCRdb copy retains only in-frame clones and omits some. Of under 400,000 clones listed, roughly 12% were seen once; the top ten hold around 0.0099%. Details on this clone: Its specificity is unknown.

The CDR3 is 13 amino acids. Unmatched junction bases numbered 9, after V lost 4 bases and J lost 9 bases. The germline gives CDR1 SGHTA, CDR2 FQGTGA. The J gene is TRBJ2-7, the V gene TRBV7-3; 7 bases line up with TRBD2. The sequencing sample was made of naive CD4+ T cells from blood. The TCR comes from a woman aged 18-30 years with type 1 diabetes. This chain's CDR3 is CASSSLGGALQYF. For the CDR3, the DNA is TGTGCCAGCAGCTCCCTGGGAGGGGCTTTGCAGTACTTC.